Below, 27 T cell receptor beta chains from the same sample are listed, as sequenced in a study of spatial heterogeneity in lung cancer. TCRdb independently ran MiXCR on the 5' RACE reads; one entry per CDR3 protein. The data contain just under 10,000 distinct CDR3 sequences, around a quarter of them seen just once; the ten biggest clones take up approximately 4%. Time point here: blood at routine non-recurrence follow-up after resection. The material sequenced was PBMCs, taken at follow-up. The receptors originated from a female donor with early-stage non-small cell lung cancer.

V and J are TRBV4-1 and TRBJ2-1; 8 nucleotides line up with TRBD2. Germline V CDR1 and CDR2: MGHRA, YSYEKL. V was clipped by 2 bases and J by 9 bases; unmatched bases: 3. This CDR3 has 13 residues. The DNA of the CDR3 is TGCGCCAGCAGCCAAAACCTAGCGGGTGAGCAGTTCTTC. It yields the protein CASSQNLAGEQFF.

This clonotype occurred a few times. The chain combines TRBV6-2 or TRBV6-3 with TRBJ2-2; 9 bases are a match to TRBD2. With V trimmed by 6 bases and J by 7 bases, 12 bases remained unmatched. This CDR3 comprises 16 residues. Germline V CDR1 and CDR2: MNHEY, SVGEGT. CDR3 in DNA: TGTGCCAGCAGGGGTCTAGCGGGACAAGTTGTCGGGGAGCTGTTTTTT. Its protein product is CASRGLAGQVVGELFF.

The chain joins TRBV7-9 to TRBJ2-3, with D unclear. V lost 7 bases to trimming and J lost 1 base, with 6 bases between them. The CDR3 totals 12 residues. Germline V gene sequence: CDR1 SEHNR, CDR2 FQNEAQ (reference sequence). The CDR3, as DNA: TGTGCCAGCATCCGGGGCACAGATACGCAGTATTTT. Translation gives CASIRGTDTQYF.

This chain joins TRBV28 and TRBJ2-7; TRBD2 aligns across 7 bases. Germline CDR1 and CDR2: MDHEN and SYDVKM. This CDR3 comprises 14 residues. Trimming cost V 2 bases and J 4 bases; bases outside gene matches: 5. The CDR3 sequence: CASSLAGEIYEQYF. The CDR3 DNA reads TGTGCCAGCAGTTTAGCGGGAGAAATTTACGAGCAGTACTTC.

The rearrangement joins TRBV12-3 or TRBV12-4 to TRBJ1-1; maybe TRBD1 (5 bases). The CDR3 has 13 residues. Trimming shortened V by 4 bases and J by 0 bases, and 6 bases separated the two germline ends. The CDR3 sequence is CASSWDLNTEAFF. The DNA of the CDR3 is TGTGCCAGCAGTTGGGACCTGAACACTGAAGCTTTCTTT.

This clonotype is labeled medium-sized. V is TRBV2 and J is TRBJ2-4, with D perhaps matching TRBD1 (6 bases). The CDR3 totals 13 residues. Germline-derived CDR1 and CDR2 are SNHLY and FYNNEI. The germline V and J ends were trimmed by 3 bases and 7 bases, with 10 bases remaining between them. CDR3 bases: TGTGCCAGCAGTGAGGCTGGGGGCAACATTCAGTACTTC. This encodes CASSEAGGNIQYF.

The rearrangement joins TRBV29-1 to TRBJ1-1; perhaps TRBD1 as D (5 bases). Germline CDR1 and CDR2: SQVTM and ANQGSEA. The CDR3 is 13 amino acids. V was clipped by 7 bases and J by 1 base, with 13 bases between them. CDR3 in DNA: TGCAGCGGGGGGGACCCCCAGAACACTGAAGCTTTCTTT. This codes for CSGGDPQNTEAFF.

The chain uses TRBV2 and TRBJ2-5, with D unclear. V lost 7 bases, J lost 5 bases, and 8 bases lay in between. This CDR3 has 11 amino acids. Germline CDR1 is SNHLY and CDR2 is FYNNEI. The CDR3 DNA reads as TGTGCCAGCACATCTCGGGAGACCCAGTACTTC. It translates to CASTSRETQYF.

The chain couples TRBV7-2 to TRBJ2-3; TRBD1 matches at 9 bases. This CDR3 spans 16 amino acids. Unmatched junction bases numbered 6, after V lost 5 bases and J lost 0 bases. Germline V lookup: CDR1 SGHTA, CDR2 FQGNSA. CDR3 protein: CASSPHRGPSTDTQYF. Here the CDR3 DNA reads TGTGCCAGCAGCCCCCACAGGGGGCCAAGCACAGATACGCAGTATTTT.

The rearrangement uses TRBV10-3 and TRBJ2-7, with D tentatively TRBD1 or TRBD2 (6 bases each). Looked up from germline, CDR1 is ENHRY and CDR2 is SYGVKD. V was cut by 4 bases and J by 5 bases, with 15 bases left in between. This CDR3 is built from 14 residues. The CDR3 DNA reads TGTGCCATCAGTGCGGGGGCAAGTCGCGACGAGCAGTACTTC. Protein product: CAISAGASRDEQYF.

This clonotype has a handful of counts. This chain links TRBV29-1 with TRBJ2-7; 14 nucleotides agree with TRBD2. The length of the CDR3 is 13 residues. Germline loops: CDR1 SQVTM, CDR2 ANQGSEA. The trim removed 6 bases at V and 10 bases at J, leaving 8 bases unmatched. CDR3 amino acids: CSVPGLAGETQYF. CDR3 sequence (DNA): TGCAGCGTACCGGGACTAGCGGGAGAAACCCAGTACTTC.

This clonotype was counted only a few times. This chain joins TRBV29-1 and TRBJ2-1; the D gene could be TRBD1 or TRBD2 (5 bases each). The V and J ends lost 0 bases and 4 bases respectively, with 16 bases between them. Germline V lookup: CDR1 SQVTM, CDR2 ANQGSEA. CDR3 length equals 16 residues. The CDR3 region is CSVEDLWGYRYNEQFF. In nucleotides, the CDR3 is TGCAGCGTTGAAGATCTTTGGGGGTACAGGTACAATGAGCAGTTCTTC.

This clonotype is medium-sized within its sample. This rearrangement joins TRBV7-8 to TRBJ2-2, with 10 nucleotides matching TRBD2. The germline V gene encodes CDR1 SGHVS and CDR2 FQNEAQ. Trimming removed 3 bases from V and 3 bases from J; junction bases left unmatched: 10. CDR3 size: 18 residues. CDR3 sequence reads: CASSFPFLAGADTGELFF. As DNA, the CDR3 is TGTGCCAGCAGCTTTCCCTTTCTAGCGGGAGCTGACACCGGGGAGCTGTTTTTT.

CDR3 coding DNA: TGTGCCAGCATACTAGCGGGGAGCAATGAGCAGTTCTTC. This codes for CASILAGSNEQFF. This chain uses TRBV2 with TRBJ2-1; 10 bases line up with TRBD2. This CDR3 is 13 amino acids long. V shed 7 bases, J shed 6 bases, and the junction held 3 bases outside the gene matches. The germline CDR1 and CDR2 sequences are SNHLY and FYNNEI.

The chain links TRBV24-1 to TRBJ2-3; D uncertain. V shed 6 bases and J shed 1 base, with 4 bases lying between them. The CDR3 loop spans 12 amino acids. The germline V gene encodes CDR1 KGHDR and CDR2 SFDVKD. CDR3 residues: CATSPGTDTQYF. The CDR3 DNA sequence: TGTGCCACCAGTCCCGGCACAGATACGCAGTATTTT.

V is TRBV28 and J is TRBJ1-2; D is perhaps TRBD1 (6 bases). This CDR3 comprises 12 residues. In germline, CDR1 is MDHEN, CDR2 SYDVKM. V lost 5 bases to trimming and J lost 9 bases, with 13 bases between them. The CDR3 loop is CASSLRRGRYTF. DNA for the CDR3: TGTGCCAGCAGTCTGAGGCGGGGGCGCTACACCTTC.

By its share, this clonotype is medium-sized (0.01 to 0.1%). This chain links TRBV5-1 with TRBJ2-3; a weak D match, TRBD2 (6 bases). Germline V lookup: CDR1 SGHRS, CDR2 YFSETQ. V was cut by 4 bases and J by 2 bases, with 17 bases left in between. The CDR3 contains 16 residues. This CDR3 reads CASSPPSGALTDTQYF. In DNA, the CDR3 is TGCGCCAGCAGCCCCCCCTCGGGAGCCCTCACAGATACGCAGTATTTT.

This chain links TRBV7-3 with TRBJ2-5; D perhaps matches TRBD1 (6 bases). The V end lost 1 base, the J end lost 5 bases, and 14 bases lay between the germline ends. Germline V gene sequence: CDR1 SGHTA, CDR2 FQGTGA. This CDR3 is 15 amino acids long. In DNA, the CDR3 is TGTGCCAGCAGCTTAAACTGGGGGCGCCGGGAGACCCAGTACTTC. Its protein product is CASSLNWGRRETQYF.

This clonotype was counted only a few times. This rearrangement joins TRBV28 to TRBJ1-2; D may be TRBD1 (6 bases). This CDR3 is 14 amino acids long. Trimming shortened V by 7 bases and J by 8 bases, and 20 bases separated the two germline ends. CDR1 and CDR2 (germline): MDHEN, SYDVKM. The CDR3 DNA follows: TGTGCCAGCACCTGGGGGCGCCCCTATGTGGGCTACACCTTC. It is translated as CASTWGRPYVGYTF.

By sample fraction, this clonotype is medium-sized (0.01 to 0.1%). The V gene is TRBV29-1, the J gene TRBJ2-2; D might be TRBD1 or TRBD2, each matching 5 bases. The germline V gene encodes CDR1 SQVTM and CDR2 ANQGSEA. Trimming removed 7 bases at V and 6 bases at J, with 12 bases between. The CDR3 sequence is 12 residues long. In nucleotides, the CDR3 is TGCAGCGCTGAGGGGTTGGCCGGGGAGCTGTTTTTT. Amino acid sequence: CSAEGLAGELFF.

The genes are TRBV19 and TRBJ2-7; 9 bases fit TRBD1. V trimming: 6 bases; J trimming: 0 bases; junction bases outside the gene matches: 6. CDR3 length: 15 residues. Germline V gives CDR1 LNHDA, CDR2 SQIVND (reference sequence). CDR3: CASRDRGASSYEQYF. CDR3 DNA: TGTGCCAGTAGGGACAGGGGCGCTAGCTCCTACGAGCAGTACTTC.

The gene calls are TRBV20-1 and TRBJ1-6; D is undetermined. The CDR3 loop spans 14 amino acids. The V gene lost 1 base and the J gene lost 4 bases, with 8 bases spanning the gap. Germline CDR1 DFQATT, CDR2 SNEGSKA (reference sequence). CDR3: CSARGDGYNSPLHF. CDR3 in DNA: TGCAGTGCTAGAGGTGACGGTTATAATTCACCCCTCCACTTT.

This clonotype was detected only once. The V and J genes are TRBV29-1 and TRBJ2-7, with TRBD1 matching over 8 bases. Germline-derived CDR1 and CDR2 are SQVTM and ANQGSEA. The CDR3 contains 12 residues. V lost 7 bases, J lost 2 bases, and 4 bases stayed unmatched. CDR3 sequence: CSAGQGTYEQYF. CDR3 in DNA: TGCAGCGCCGGACAGGGAACCTACGAGCAGTACTTC.

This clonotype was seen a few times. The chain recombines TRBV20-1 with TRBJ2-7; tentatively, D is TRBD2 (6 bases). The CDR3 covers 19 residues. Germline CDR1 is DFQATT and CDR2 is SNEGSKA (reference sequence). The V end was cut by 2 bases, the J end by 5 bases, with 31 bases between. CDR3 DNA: TGCAGTGCTAGATTCTCTAGCGTCGGGAGCATTCCCCTTATAGACGAGCAGTACTTC. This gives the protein CSARFSSVGSIPLIDEQYF.

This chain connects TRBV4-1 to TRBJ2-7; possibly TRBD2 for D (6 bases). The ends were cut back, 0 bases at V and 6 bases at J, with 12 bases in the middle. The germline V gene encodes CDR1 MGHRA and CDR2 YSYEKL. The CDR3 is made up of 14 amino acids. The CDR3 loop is CASSQEGGTGEQYF. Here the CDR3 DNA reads TGCGCCAGCAGCCAAGAAGGCGGGACGGGCGAGCAGTACTTC.

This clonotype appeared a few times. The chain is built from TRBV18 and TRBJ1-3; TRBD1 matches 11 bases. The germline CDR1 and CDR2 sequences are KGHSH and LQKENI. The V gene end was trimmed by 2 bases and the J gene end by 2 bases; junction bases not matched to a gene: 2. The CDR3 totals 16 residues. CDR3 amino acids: CASSPLDRGPGNTIYF. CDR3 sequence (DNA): TGTGCCAGCTCACCATTGGACAGGGGGCCTGGAAACACCATATATTTT. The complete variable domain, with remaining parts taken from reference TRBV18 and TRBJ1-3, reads NAGVMQNPRHLVRRRGQEARLRCSPMKGHSHVYWYRQLPEEGLKFMVYLQKENIIDESGMPKERFSAEFPKEGPSILRIQQVVRGDSAAYFCASSPLDRGPGNTIYFGEGSWLTVV.

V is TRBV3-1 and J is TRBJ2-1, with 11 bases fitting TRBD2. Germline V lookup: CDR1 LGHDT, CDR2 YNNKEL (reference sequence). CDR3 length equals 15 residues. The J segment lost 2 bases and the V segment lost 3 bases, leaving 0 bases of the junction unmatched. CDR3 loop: CASSQGLAAYNEQFF. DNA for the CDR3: TGTGCCAGCAGCCAGGGACTAGCGGCCTACAATGAGCAGTTCTTC.